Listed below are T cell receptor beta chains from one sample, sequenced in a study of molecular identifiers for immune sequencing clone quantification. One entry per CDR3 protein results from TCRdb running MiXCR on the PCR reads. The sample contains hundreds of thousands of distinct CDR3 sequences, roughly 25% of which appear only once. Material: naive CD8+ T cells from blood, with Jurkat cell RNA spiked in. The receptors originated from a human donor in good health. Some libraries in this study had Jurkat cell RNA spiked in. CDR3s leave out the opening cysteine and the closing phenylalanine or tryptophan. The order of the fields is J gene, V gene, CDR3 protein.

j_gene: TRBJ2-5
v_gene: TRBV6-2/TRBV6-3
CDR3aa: ASSYTRWQETQY

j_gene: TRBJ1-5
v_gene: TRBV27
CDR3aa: ASSLSGSGQPQH

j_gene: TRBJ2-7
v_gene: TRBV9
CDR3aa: ASSEGGLAEEEQY

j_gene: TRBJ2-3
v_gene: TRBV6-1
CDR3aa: ASSENRGGVTDTQY

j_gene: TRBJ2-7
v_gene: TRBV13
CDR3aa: ASGLVGEHEQY

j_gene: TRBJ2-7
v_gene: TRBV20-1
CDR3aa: SARSGLVYEQY

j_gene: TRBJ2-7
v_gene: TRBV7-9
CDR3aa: ASSSRQDLLGYEQY

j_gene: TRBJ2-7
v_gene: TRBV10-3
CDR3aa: AIREQGEGSWRQY

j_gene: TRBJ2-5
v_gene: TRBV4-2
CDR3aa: ASSPTMGSETQY

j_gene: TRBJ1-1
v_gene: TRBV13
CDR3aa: ASSSNYEDVDTEAF

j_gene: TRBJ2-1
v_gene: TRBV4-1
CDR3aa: ASRPVGGLSSYNEQF

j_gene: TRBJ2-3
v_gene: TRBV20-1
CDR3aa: SARSTGITDTQY

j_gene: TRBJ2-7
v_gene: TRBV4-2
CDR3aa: ASSQEGQPAYEQY

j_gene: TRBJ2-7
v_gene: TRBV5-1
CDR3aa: ASSLAGQGCEQY

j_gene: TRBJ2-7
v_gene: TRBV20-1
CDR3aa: RARDSRRDEQY

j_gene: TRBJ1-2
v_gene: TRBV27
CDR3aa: ASSLSGGNYGYT

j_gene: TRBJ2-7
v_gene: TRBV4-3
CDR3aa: ASSQDRGQSSYEQY

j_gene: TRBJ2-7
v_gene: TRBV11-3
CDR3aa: ASSLGTRGEDEQY

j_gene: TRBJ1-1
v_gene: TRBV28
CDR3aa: ASSHGGWNTEAF

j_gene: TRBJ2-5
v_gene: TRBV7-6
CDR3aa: ASSPPDSQETQY

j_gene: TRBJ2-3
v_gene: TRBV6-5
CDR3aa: ASSYSIQDPHQPSTDTQY

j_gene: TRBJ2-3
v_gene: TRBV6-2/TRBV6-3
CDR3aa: ASSYWASGGAWAQY

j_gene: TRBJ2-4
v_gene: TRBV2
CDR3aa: ASNPGEIRIQY

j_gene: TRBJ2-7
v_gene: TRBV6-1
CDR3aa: ASKIGTGGYEQY

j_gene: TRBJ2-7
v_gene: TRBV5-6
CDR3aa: ASSLGPDEQY

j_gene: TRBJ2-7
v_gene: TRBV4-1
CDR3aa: ASSQDRRDSYEQY

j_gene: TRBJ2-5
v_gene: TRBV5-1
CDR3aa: ASSLQGVGETQY

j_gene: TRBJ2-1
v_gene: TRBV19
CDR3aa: ASMAAGGHGNEQF

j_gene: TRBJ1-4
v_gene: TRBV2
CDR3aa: AGSDEELLL

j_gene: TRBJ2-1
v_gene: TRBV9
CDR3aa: ASSVGTSGRANEQF

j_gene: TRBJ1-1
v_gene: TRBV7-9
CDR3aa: ASSLDGGSTEAF

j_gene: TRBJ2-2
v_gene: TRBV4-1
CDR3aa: ASSQDRGWNTGELF

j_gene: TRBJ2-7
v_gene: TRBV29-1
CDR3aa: SVVGGNEQY

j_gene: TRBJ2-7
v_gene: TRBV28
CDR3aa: ASTAGSYEQY